Here is one T cell receptor (beta chain) with its context. There is no known antigen for this receptor. No much larger clonotype is one base removed from it; base qualities were not supplied. This entry comes from a study of shared clonotypes between healthy human individuals (dated by TCRdb to 2018 to 2020). About the study as a whole: Three men and two women, aged 18 to 49 years, made up the cohort. For each donor, CD4 naive and CD4 memory were each given three plates, CD8 naive was given two plates, and CD8 memory was given one plate. The study deeply sequenced blood TCR repertoires of five healthy adults to estimate repertoire size and the extent of clonotype sharing between individuals. Different laboratories and diverse techniques were used to prepare libraries and sequence TCR repertoires, to increase sequencing depth and limit assay-specific biases. Between about 0.9 and 10 billion PBMCs per donor were obtained by leukapheresis. Beyond this particular receptor, the publication reports: Incomplete sequencing was indicated by rarefaction of sorted-subset datasets, despite the large sequencing depth. Clonotypes shared by all four sorted-subset donors showed higher generation probabilities than non-shared clonotypes. Based on pairwise subsampling, the degree of clonotype sharing among donors was expected to be affected by sequencing depth. Across a handful of donors, about 5% of naive CD4, around 3.5% of naive CD8, about 2.3% of memory CD4, and under 0.45% of memory CD8 clonotypes were shared. Only blood was sampled, and tissue TCR repertoires likely differ from those in blood. The genetic and exposure-history diversity represented was limited by the small number of donors. Estimated clonotype richness was generally larger for naive than for memory subsets.

Using the deep immunoSEQ assay, TCR CDR3 regions were amplified from genomic DNA by multiplex PCR. Extracted genomic DNA from each cell subset was distributed evenly across all wells of several immunoSEQ 96-well plates, and each plate was treated as a replicate. For sorted subsets, 200 to 250 ng genomic DNA, equal to tens of thousands of T cell genomes, was loaded into each replicate PCR. Purified libraries were quantified with a Qubit 3.0 fluorometer, sized on a Bioanalyzer 2100, and re-quantified with the KAPA Library Quantification kit. Every immunoSEQ 96-well plate was sequenced on a dedicated single-read 150-cycle Illumina NextSeq 550 flow cell. As for the original processing: Because the immunoSEQ output included only junctional sequences and no quality scores, the filtering could not be the same as the filtering used for full-length reads. Sequences were annotated with PyIR, a Python wrapper for IgBLAST v1.9, using IMGT germline references to assign V/J genes and CDR3. Any read was removed if the V/J assignment was weak (E-value above 1e-6), the CDR3 was missing, or the read contained stop codons, out-of-frame junctions, or ambiguous translated residues. V3J clonotypes were defined as sequences sharing an identical inferred V gene, J gene, and CDR3 amino acid sequence. Percentage overlap between repertoires was calculated by dividing the number of shared unique clonotypes by the size of the smaller repertoire. Richness of each repertoire was evaluated using RTK rarefaction, the Chao1 estimator, and Recon v2.1 estimates of unobserved clonotypes. For all TCRbeta clonotypes obtained by the gDNA method from several donors, generation probabilities were computed with OLGA. TCRdb re-hosts the immuneACCESS table, in-frame sequences only. Its copies lack some clones; in the studies checked, an unresolved V gene accounts for under half of them, and the cause for the rest is not known. V, J and clone size reflect that table, while D and trimming were determined from the DNA. The sample yields 2 million to 2.5 million clones; 90% to 96% were counted once. The ten biggest clones cover roughly 0.13% of the sample.

The donors were healthy, HIV-negative adults who had no recently reported acute infections or vaccinations. Every donor was a Caucasian adult living in Nashville, Tennessee, USA. CD4+ T cells were enriched by magnetic negative selection, after which naive cells were positively selected on CD45RA and the negative fraction was taken as the memory subset. Blood was collected by leukapheresis, and PBMCs were isolated by Ficoll-Histopaque density gradient centrifugation and then cryopreserved in liquid nitrogen vapor phase. Purity and quantity of every magnetically sorted T cell population were checked by analytical flow cytometry. From each sorted fraction, genomic DNA was isolated and quantified by UV absorbance on a Nanodrop 2000c. The cysteine opens and the phenylalanine closes a CDR3 of 13 amino acids. Only CDR3 DNA is held: 39 bases, read in frame from base 1. Taken from the germline V gene, the CDR1 and CDR2 loops are MNHEY and SVGAGI. The V end loses 6 bases and the J end loses 11 bases, and a stretch of 17 bases separates them.

Rearrangement joined TRBV6-5 to TRBJ1-3, with TRBD1 as a weak D call on 5 bases. The origin of this receptor is a man younger than 30 in good health. The sequenced sample consisted of naive CD4+ T cells sorted from blood. The sample's cell subset or site, from its label and the paper: CD45RA+ positively selected. In nucleotide form, the sequence is TGTGCCAGCAGGTTATTACGGGGGGACTCCATATATTTT. The resulting protein is CASRLLRGDSIYF.